These 20 T cell receptor beta chains came from one sample sequenced in a study of blood T cell repertoires in COVID-19. Repertoires were generated with immunoSEQ multiplex PCR, while TCRdb's copy carries only in-frame clones and drops some. The data contain 55,000 to 75,000 clones, 60% to 85% of them seen just once; the ten biggest clones take up roughly a quarter. The sequencing input was peripheral blood. The receptors were sampled from a human donor in a cohort sampled during active COVID-19.

The chain uses TRBV19 and TRBJ1-3; no clear D. CDR1 is LNHDA, CDR2 SQIVND, per germline (reference sequence). Deletions cut 5 bases from V and 0 bases from J, with 5 bases between. This CDR3 has 13 residues. The CDR3: CASSGTSGNTIYF. CDR3 DNA: TGTGCCAGTAGTGGCACCTCTGGAAACACCATATATTTT.

The chain links TRBV11-3 to TRBJ1-5; no clear D gene. Deletions cut 5 bases from V and 6 bases from J, with 20 bases between. Per germline, CDR1 SGHNT and CDR2 YENEEA. The CDR3 is 16 amino acids. The CDR3 region is CASSPAGGPRGQPQHF. For the CDR3, the DNA is TGTGCCAGCAGCCCCGCCGGAGGGCCCCGGGGTCAGCCCCAGCATTTT.

The rearrangement uses TRBV10-3 and TRBJ1-5, with 8 bases identical to TRBD1. V shed 10 bases and J 5 bases; nucleotides not matched to a gene: 7. Germline CDR1 is ENHRY and CDR2 is SYGVKD. This CDR3 is built from 13 residues. CDR3 loop: CATGQGGDQPQHF. The DNA of the CDR3 is TGTGCCACCGGACAGGGTGGGGATCAGCCCCAGCATTTT.

The chain is built from TRBV25-1 and TRBJ1-1, with a weak D call TRBD1 (6 bases). V lost 3 bases to trimming and J lost 3 bases, with 17 bases between them. Germline-derived CDR1 and CDR2 are MGHDK and SYGVNS. The CDR3 contains 16 residues. CDR3 nucleotides: TGTGCCAGCAGTGATGGCCCTTCAGGACAGTACACTGAAGCTTTCTTT. This codes for CASSDGPSGQYTEAFF.

This clone has only a few counts. V and J are TRBV6-5 and TRBJ2-1; 7 bases are shared with TRBD2. The J segment lost 5 bases and the V segment lost 5 bases, leaving 9 bases of the junction unmatched. This CDR3 is built from 15 residues. From germline, CDR1 is MNHEY and CDR2 SVGAGI. CDR3 sequence (DNA): TGTGCCAGCAGTCCCTCGGGGGGTGGTAACAATGAGCAGTTCTTC. It encodes CASSPSGGGNNEQFF.

The chain uses TRBV28 and TRBJ1-2, with D uncertain. Trimming shortened V by 6 bases and J by 1 base, and 9 bases separated the two germline ends. Germline CDR1 is MDHEN and CDR2 is SYDVKM. This CDR3 has 13 residues. This CDR3 reads CASSPGGNYGYTF. CDR3 coding DNA: TGTGCCAGCAGCCCCGGCGGTAACTATGGCTACACCTTC.

The chain has TRBV29-1 and TRBJ2-1; 7 bases align to TRBD2. The V gene end was trimmed by 7 bases and the J gene end by 7 bases; junction bases not matched to a gene: 13. This CDR3 comprises 14 residues. Germline values: CDR1 SQVTM, CDR2 ANQGSEA. The CDR3 nucleotides read TGCAGCGCTACGGGGGGTGGGCCAGTGAATGAGCAGTTCTTC. Residues: CSATGGGPVNEQFF.

This clone was seen more than once but under ten times. The chain is built from TRBV28 and TRBJ2-7; 8 nucleotides match TRBD1. CDR1 is MDHEN, CDR2 SYDVKM, per germline. The length of the CDR3 is 14 residues. Trimming at V came to 4 bases and at J to 3 bases, leaving 5 bases not matched to a gene. The CDR3 spells CASSWATGDYEQYF. DNA for the CDR3: TGTGCCAGCAGTTGGGCGACAGGGGACTACGAGCAGTACTTC.

The genes are TRBV7-9 and TRBJ1-5; a weak D match, TRBD1 (5 bases). V dropped 7 bases and J dropped 5 bases, with 12 bases sitting between them. The CDR3 runs to 13 residues. CDR1 is SEHNR, CDR2 FQNEAQ, per germline (reference sequence). CDR3 protein: CASTWGGDQPQHF. CDR3 bases: TGTGCCAGCACCTGGGGAGGGGATCAGCCCCAGCATTTT.

The chain is built from TRBV19 and TRBJ2-4; 7 positions agree with TRBD1. Losses at the gene ends were 3 bases for V and 6 bases for J; bases not matched to a gene: 5. Germline values: CDR1 LNHDA, CDR2 SQIVND (reference sequence). This CDR3 has 14 amino acids. The CDR3, as DNA: TGTGCCAGTAGTATGGTGGGACAGAGAAACATTCAGTACTTC. Translated, it gives CASSMVGQRNIQYF. The full variable domain, with the rest looked up from reference TRBV19 and TRBJ2-4, is DGGITQSPKYLFRKEGQNVTLSCEQNLNHDAMYWYRQDPGQGLRLIYYSQIVNDFQKGDIAEGYSVSREKKESFPLTVTSAQKNPTAFYLCASSMVGQRNIQYFGAGTRLSVL.

V usage is TRBV5-1 and J usage is TRBJ2-3, with 7 nucleotides matching TRBD1. The CDR3 consists of 15 residues. Germline values: CDR1 SGHRS, CDR2 YFSETQ. Losses at the gene ends were 0 bases for V and 4 bases for J; bases not matched to a gene: 5. This chain's CDR3 is CASSLGQGGSDTQYF. CDR3 in DNA: TGCGCCAGCAGCTTGGGACAGGGCGGATCAGATACGCAGTATTTT.

This chain uses TRBV29-1 with TRBJ1-1; possible D gene TRBD1, 5 bases. Trimming removed 3 bases at V and 0 bases at J, with 8 bases between. The germline V gene has CDR1 SQVTM and CDR2 ANQGSEA. CDR3 length equals 13 residues. The chain's CDR3 is CSVEKGLNTEAFF. The CDR3 nucleotides read TGCAGCGTTGAGAAGGGGCTGAACACTGAAGCTTTCTTT.

The CDR3 protein is CASSQARGGELFF. In nucleotides, the CDR3 is TGTGCCAGCAGCCAAGCCCGGGGGGGGGAGCTGTTTTTT. The genes are TRBV4-2 and TRBJ2-2, with a weak D call TRBD2 (6 bases). Germline V gene lookup returns CDR1 LGHNA and CDR2 YNFKEQ. The V and J ends lost 1 base and 8 bases respectively, with 8 bases between them. The CDR3 runs to 13 residues.

The chain links TRBV29-1 to TRBJ2-3, with 9 bases lining up with TRBD2. The CDR3 spans 20 residues. Germline V gene sequence: CDR1 SQVTM, CDR2 ANQGSEA. After removal of 2 bases from V and 0 bases from J, the junction contained 18 bases not matched to a gene. The CDR3 reads CSVETIPLRLAEGSTDTQYF. CDR3 coding DNA: TGCAGCGTTGAAACCATACCCCTTAGACTAGCGGAGGGGAGCACAGATACGCAGTATTTT.

The chain is built from TRBV11-2 and TRBJ1-1, with no clear D. This CDR3 is 13 amino acids long. V shed 1 base and J shed 6 bases, with 9 bases lying between them. Germline CDR1 and CDR2: SGHAT and FQNNGV. Written as DNA, the CDR3 is TGTGCCAGCAGCTTAGTGGCGGCTTCTGAAGCTTTCTTT. Encoded protein: CASSLVAASEAFF. The whole variable domain, remainder taken from reference TRBV11-2 and TRBJ1-1, is EAGVAQSPRYKIIEKRQSVAFWCNPISGHATLYWYQQILGQGPKLLIQFQNNGVVDDSQLPKDRFSAERLKGVDSTLKIQPAKLEDSAVYLCASSLVAASEAFFGQGTRLTVV.

The chain carries TRBV12-3 or TRBV12-4 and TRBJ2-7, with D maybe TRBD1 (5 bases). The V and J ends lost 9 bases and 3 bases respectively, with 15 bases between them. This CDR3 contains 13 residues. Written as DNA, the CDR3 is TGTGCCAGTAGCTTACAGGTAGACTACGAGCAGTACTTC. It is translated as CASSLQVDYEQYF.

The V and J genes are TRBV7-2 and TRBJ1-4; 7 nucleotides agree with TRBD1. Germline loops: CDR1 SGHTA, CDR2 FQGNSA. CDR3 length: 17 amino acids. V was clipped by 5 bases and J by 5 bases; unmatched bases: 14. The CDR3 sequence is CASSLGTQGVRNEKLFF. The CDR3 nucleotides read TGTGCCAGCAGCCTCGGGACCCAGGGGGTCCGGAATGAAAAACTGTTTTTT.

The rearrangement uses TRBV27 and TRBJ2-3; 8 nucleotides match TRBD2. The V and J ends lost 5 bases and 2 bases, in that order; junction bases with no gene match: 3. The CDR3 loop spans 14 amino acids. Germline V gives CDR1 MNHEY, CDR2 SMNVEV (reference sequence). CDR3 sequence (DNA): TGTGCCAGCAGTGACGGGAGGGCCACAGATACGCAGTATTTT. Amino acid sequence: CASSDGRATDTQYF.

This clone was seen more than once but under ten times. The chain has TRBV19 and TRBJ2-1, with D hard to call. Germline V gene sequence: CDR1 LNHDA, CDR2 SQIVND (reference sequence). The CDR3 has 14 amino acids. V dropped 3 bases and J dropped 5 bases, with 11 bases sitting between them. The CDR3 loop reads CASSIQLVDNEQFF. The CDR3 DNA reads as TGTGCCAGTAGTATCCAGCTAGTGGACAATGAGCAGTTCTTC.

The V and J genes are TRBV6-2 or TRBV6-3 and TRBJ2-7, with 10 bases that match TRBD1. Germline V gene lookup returns CDR1 MNHEY and CDR2 SVGEGT. With V trimmed by 5 bases and J by 4 bases, 5 bases remained unmatched. CDR3 size: 14 residues. Written as DNA, the CDR3 is TGTGCCAGCAGTCACCGACAGGGGGCTTACGAGCAGTACTTC. This sequence encodes CASSHRQGAYEQYF.